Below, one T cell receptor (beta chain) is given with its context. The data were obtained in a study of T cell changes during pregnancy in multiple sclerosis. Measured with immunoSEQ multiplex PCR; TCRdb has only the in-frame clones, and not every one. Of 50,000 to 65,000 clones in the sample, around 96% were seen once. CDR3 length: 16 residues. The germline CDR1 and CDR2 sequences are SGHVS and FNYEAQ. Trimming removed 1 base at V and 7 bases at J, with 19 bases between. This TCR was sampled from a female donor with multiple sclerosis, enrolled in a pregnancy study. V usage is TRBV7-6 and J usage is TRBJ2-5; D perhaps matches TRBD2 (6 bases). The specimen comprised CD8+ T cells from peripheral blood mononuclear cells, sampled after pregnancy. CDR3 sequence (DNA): TGTGCCAGCAGCTTAGGCCGGCCGTCGGGAGCGGTGACCCAGTACTTC. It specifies CASSLGRPSGAVTQYF.